The 32 T cell receptor beta chains given below trace back to one sample, sequenced in a study of T cell responses to AZD1222 COVID-19 vaccine. TCRdb keeps only in-frame clones here, not all; method: immunoSEQ multiplex PCR. The sample has roughly 130,000 clones, approximately 88% seen once; the top ten hold roughly 7.4%. The sequences come from peripheral blood, collected on day 0 of AZD1222 vaccination. All receptors derive from an adult in good health.

This clone has a single count. The rearrangement joins TRBV5-4 to TRBJ2-2; possible D gene TRBD2, 5 bases. The CDR3 runs 15 residues. V lost 1 base to trimming and J lost 5 bases, with 12 bases between them. Germline lookup yields CDR1 SGHNT and CDR2 YYREEE (reference sequence). DNA for the CDR3: TGTGCCAGCAGCTTGACACTAGTGGGTACCGGGGAGCTGTTTTTT. Residues: CASSLTLVGTGELFF.

In DNA, the CDR3 is TGTGCCAGCAGCCCCTCCCAAGAGACCCAGTACTTC. Translated: CASSPSQETQYF. The chain combines TRBV9 with TRBJ2-5; unclear D gene. Germline lookup yields CDR1 SGDLS and CDR2 YYNGEE. This CDR3 region has 12 residues. V gave up 4 bases and J gave up 1 base, with 5 bases separating them.

The chain carries TRBV5-6 and TRBJ2-7, with a weak D call TRBD1 (6 bases). V lost 4 bases to trimming and J lost 3 bases, with 14 bases between them. The CDR3 is made up of 14 amino acids. The germline CDR1 and CDR2 sequences are SGHDT and YYEEEE. CDR3 nucleotide sequence: TGTGCCAGCAGCCAAACAGGGATTGGCTACGAGCAGTACTTC. It codes for CASSQTGIGYEQYF.

V is TRBV6-7 and J is TRBJ2-7, with D possibly TRBD2 on 6 matching bases. TRBV6-7 is an open reading frame, and its role is uncertain. CDR3 size: 16 residues. V was clipped by 1 base and J by 3 bases, with 16 bases between them. The CDR3: CASSYWLAPPHYEQYF. The CDR3 DNA sequence: TGTGCCAGCAGTTACTGGCTAGCGCCCCCCCACTACGAGCAGTACTTC.

This rearrangement joins TRBV29-1 to TRBJ2-1; 12 nucleotides line up with TRBD2. CDR1 is SQVTM, CDR2 ANQGSEA, per germline. J lost 2 bases, V lost 6 bases, and 5 bases had no gene match. This CDR3 spans 15 amino acids. The CDR3 protein is CSVRTSGGPYNEQFF. As DNA, the CDR3 is TGCAGCGTGCGTACTAGCGGGGGGCCCTACAATGAGCAGTTCTTC.

The V and J genes are TRBV19 and TRBJ2-3; 13 bases map to TRBD2. The CDR3 totals 17 residues. Germline lookup yields CDR1 LNHDA and CDR2 SQIVND (reference sequence). J lost 5 bases, V lost 5 bases, and 10 bases had no gene match. The CDR3 nucleotides read TGTGCCAGTAGTCCACGAGGACTAGCGGGAGCGGTAGATACGCAGTATTTT. Translating gives CASSPRGLAGAVDTQYF.

The rearrangement uses TRBV5-1 and TRBJ2-7; D uncertain. Germline V gene sequence: CDR1 SGHRS, CDR2 YFSETQ. The CDR3 loop spans 14 amino acids. V lost 4 bases and J lost 0, with 11 bases in between. CDR3 in DNA: TGCGCCAGCAGCCCAGCCCCCCCCTCCTACGAGCAGTACTTC. Residues: CASSPAPPSYEQYF.

This clone was seen just once. At the DNA level, this CDR3 is encoded by other sequences in the same sample as well. The chain links TRBV29-1 to TRBJ2-7; 7 bases are a match to TRBD1. This CDR3 contains 12 residues. Germline V gives CDR1 SQVTM, CDR2 ANQGSEA. V lost 6 bases, J lost 0 bases, and 2 bases stayed unmatched. The CDR3 loop is CSVAGGSYEQYF. In DNA form, the CDR3 reads TGCAGCGTCGCAGGGGGCTCCTACGAGCAGTACTTC.

Note on this clone: The same CDR3 arises from other DNA sequences in this sample as well. The chain links TRBV19 to TRBJ2-3; a possible D gene is TRBD2 (5 bases). Trimming cost V 2 bases and J 2 bases, with 8 bases left between them. This CDR3 is built from 14 residues. The V gene's germline CDR1 is LNHDA and CDR2 SQIVND (reference sequence). DNA for the CDR3: TGTGCCAGTAGTATAAGGACTTCCACAGATACGCAGTATTTT. Translation: CASSIRTSTDTQYF.

This rearrangement joins TRBV19 to TRBJ2-2, with D possibly matching TRBD2 (6 bases). Germline V gives CDR1 LNHDA, CDR2 SQIVND (reference sequence). The CDR3 covers 18 residues. Trimming removed 6 bases from V and 5 bases from J, with 25 bases in between. CDR3: CASSLKVRREGWTGELFF. CDR3 nucleotides: TGTGCCAGTAGCCTCAAGGTTCGGCGGGAAGGATGGACCGGGGAGCTGTTTTTT. The full variable domain, in which reference TRBV19 and TRBJ2-2 provide the parts outside the CDR3, is DGGITQSPKYLFRKEGQNVTLSCEQNLNHDAMYWYRQDPGQGLRLIYYSQIVNDFQKGDIAEGYSVSREKKESFPLTVTSAQKNPTAFYLCASSLKVRREGWTGELFFGEGSRLTVL.

This sequence joins TRBV3-1 (or the pseudogene TRBV3-2) and TRBJ2-7, with D maybe TRBD2 (6 bases). The germline V and J ends were trimmed by 0 bases and 0 bases, with 12 bases remaining between them. The CDR3 contains 16 residues. Germline lookup yields CDR1 LGHDT and CDR2 YNNKEL (reference sequence). This chain's CDR3 is CASSQDGAGISYEQYF. The CDR3 nucleotides are TGTGCCAGCAGCCAAGACGGAGCGGGTATCTCCTACGAGCAGTACTTC.

The CDR3: CASSWGQTYTGELFF. The CDR3 DNA reads TGTGCCAGCAGTTGGGGGCAGACTTACACCGGGGAGCTGTTTTTT. V gene TRBV28 combines with J gene TRBJ2-2, with D perhaps TRBD1 (6 bases). V was pared by 4 bases and J by 3 bases, with 12 bases between. From germline, CDR1 is MDHEN and CDR2 SYDVKM. This CDR3 spans 15 amino acids.

This rearrangement joins TRBV4-1 to TRBJ1-3; D uncertain. The V gene lost 1 base and the J gene lost 3 bases, with 10 bases spanning the gap. The germline CDR1 and CDR2 sequences are MGHRA and YSYEKL. The CDR3 contains 15 residues. The DNA of the CDR3 is TGCGCCAGCAGCCAAGGACTTGCATTTGGAAACACCATATATTTT. Its translation is CASSQGLAFGNTIYF.

This clone was detected once. This chain connects TRBV20-1 to TRBJ1-2, with D possibly matching TRBD1 (5 bases). This CDR3 has 13 residues. V dropped 3 bases and J dropped 5 bases, with 13 bases sitting between them. Germline V gene data show CDR1 as DFQATT and CDR2 as SNEGSKA (reference sequence). In nucleotides, the CDR3 is TGCAGTGCTAGTGAATGGGGGGATTATGGCTACACCTTC. It specifies CSASEWGDYGYTF.

The chain combines TRBV6-5 with TRBJ2-7, with D uncertain. The germline CDR1 and CDR2 sequences are MNHEY and SVGAGI. The CDR3 covers 15 residues. Deletions cut 6 bases from V and 2 bases from J, with 17 bases between. The CDR3 nucleotides read TGTGCCAGCAGCCTCCGACACTCCCAACCCTACGAGCAGTACTTC. It codes for CASSLRHSQPYEQYF.

The J gene is TRBJ1-2, the V gene TRBV4-3; 8 bases align to TRBD1. V was clipped by 4 bases and J by 4 bases; unmatched bases: 11. Germline CDR1 and CDR2: LGHNA and YSLEER. The CDR3 spans 16 residues. The CDR3 DNA is TGCGCCAGCAGCCCCGGCCCGGACAGGGTAGGCTATGGCTACACCTTC. It codes for CASSPGPDRVGYGYTF.

This chain joins TRBV6-5 and TRBJ2-1, with 11 nucleotides matching TRBD2. Trimming at V came to 5 bases and at J to 8 bases, leaving 8 bases not matched to a gene. This CDR3 has 15 amino acids. Germline V gene data show CDR1 as MNHEY and CDR2 as SVGAGI. The CDR3 DNA reads as TGTGCCAGCAGTACCGGGACTAGCGGCCCCCATGAGCAGTTCTTC. Encoded protein: CASSTGTSGPHEQFF.

The chain links TRBV3-1 (or the pseudogene TRBV3-2) to TRBJ2-5, with 7 bases identical to TRBD2. V was clipped by 1 base and J by 5 bases; unmatched bases: 4. The CDR3 spans 14 residues. In germline, CDR1 is LGHDT, CDR2 YNNKEL (reference sequence). CDR3 region: CASSQGVGGETQYF. CDR3 bases: TGTGCCAGCAGCCAAGGAGTGGGAGGGGAGACCCAGTACTTC.

This chain links TRBV2 with TRBJ1-6; 8 bases align to TRBD1. CDR3 size: 13 residues. V dropped 6 bases and J dropped 9; count of bases not matched to a gene: 4. CDR1 and CDR2 (germline): SNHLY, FYNNEI. CDR3 in amino acids: CASRTGDGSPLHF. The CDR3 DNA follows: TGTGCCAGCAGGACAGGGGATGGTTCACCCCTCCACTTT. The full variable domain, rest sourced from reference TRBV2 and TRBJ1-6, is EPEVTQTPSHQVTQMGQEVILRCVPISNHLYFYWYRQILGQKVEFLVSFYNNEISEKSEIFDDQFSVERPDGSNFTLKIRSTKLEDSAMYFCASRTGDGSPLHFGNGTRLTVT.

This clone was seen a few times. This chain uses TRBV19 with TRBJ2-1, with D possibly matching TRBD2 (6 bases). Germline V gene data show CDR1 as LNHDA and CDR2 as SQIVND (reference sequence). This CDR3 is built from 14 residues. The V end lost 4 bases, the J end lost 6 bases, and 13 bases lay between the germline ends. The CDR3 region is CASSRGVIGNEQFF. The CDR3 nucleotides read TGTGCCAGTAGTAGGGGGGTTATTGGCAATGAGCAGTTCTTC.

This chain joins TRBV11-2 and TRBJ2-7; TRBD2 matches at 10 bases. The germline CDR1 and CDR2 sequences are SGHAT and FQNNGV. The CDR3 totals 14 residues. Losses at the gene ends were 5 bases for V and 5 bases for J; bases not matched to a gene: 6. The CDR3 region has the DNA TGTGCCAGCAGCCAACTAGCGGGAAACCACGAGCAGTACTTC. It translates to CASSQLAGNHEQYF.

The V gene is TRBV5-1, the J gene TRBJ2-3; no clear D gene. The germline gives CDR1 SGHRS, CDR2 YFSETQ. The CDR3 has 17 amino acids. V was clipped by 0 bases and J by 4 bases, with 18 bases between them. The CDR3 region has the DNA TGCGCCAGCAGCTTGGTAGGTTCTGGGGTGGCCCCAGATACGCAGTATTTT. Translated: CASSLVGSGVAPDTQYF.

The chain uses TRBV24-1 and TRBJ2-5, with D hard to call. Germline V gene sequence: CDR1 KGHDR, CDR2 SFDVKD. Trimming left V 4 bases short and J 2 bases short, with 4 bases between. The CDR3 runs 12 residues. The CDR3, as DNA: TGTGCCACCAGTGAGAGTCAAGAGACCCAGTACTTC. It yields the protein CATSESQETQYF.

This clone has just one count. The sample contains more than one DNA sequence encoding this CDR3. The rearrangement links TRBV18 to TRBJ2-2; D call uncertain. Trimming removed 1 base at V and 5 bases at J, with 11 bases between. This CDR3 has 15 amino acids. Germline assignment: CDR1 KGHSH and CDR2 LQKENI. CDR3 residues: CASSPRQDGTGELFF. The DNA for the CDR3 is TGTGCCAGCTCACCACGCCAGGACGGTACCGGGGAGCTGTTTTTT.

The chain is built from TRBV10-3 and TRBJ2-3; perhaps TRBD2 as D (6 bases). Deletions cut 9 bases from V and 4 bases from J, with 11 bases between. Per germline, CDR1 ENHRY and CDR2 SYGVKD. The CDR3 extends over 12 amino acids. In DNA form, the CDR3 reads TGTGCCATTGGGGGAGGTGCAGATACGCAGTATTTT. Translated: CAIGGGADTQYF.

The V call is TRBV5-1, the J call TRBJ1-1; D uncertain. Germline values: CDR1 SGHRS, CDR2 YFSETQ. This CDR3 comprises 15 residues. The V and J ends lost 4 bases and 5 bases respectively, with 18 bases between them. Here the CDR3 reads CASSINTLLGTEAFF. The CDR3 bases are TGCGCCAGCAGCATTAACACTCTCCTGGGTACTGAAGCTTTCTTT.

This rearrangement joins TRBV19 to TRBJ2-6; D not certain. V was cut by 5 bases and J by 3 bases, with 14 bases left in between. The germline V gene encodes CDR1 LNHDA and CDR2 SQIVND (reference sequence). This CDR3 region has 16 residues. The CDR3 loop reads CASSLLPGGGANVLTF. The CDR3, as DNA: TGTGCCAGTAGTCTCTTACCGGGCGGTGGGGCCAACGTCCTGACTTTC.

This chain joins TRBV7-9 and TRBJ2-1; TRBD2 matches at 10 bases. This CDR3 spans 15 amino acids. Germline V gene data show CDR1 as SEHNR and CDR2 as FQNEAQ (reference sequence). Unmatched junction bases numbered 8, after V lost 6 bases and J lost 6 bases. This CDR3 is CASRSLAGVLNEQFF. In DNA, the CDR3 is TGTGCCAGCAGGTCTCTAGCGGGAGTGCTCAATGAGCAGTTCTTC.

The V call is TRBV19, the J call TRBJ1-1, with 9 bases identical to TRBD1. J was trimmed by 3 bases and V by 7 bases; bases with no gene match: 12. The CDR3 runs 16 residues. From germline, CDR1 is LNHDA and CDR2 SQIVND (reference sequence). CDR3 sequence (DNA): TGTGCCAGTACCCGGGGGACAGGGACATGGTACACTGAAGCTTTCTTT. Amino acids: CASTRGTGTWYTEAFF.

V gene TRBV27 combines with J gene TRBJ2-2, with 7 bases matching TRBD1. J lost 3 bases, V lost 5 bases, and 6 bases had no gene match. This CDR3 region has 15 residues. Germline V gene data show CDR1 as MNHEY and CDR2 as SMNVEV (reference sequence). The CDR3 is CASSRRQGHTGELFF. The DNA of the CDR3 is TGTGCCAGCAGTAGGCGACAGGGCCACACCGGGGAGCTGTTTTTT.

This clone was detected only a few times. A junction end diverges from the germline sequence, so it may reflect a read error. The gene calls are TRBV3-1 (or the pseudogene TRBV3-2) and TRBJ2-7; D gene uncertain. The CDR3 length is 11 residues. Germline CDR1 is LGHDT and CDR2 is YNNKEL (reference sequence). CDR3 DNA sequence: TGTGCCAGCAGCCAAGAGTTGCAAGTCCGCTTC. Its protein is CASSQELQVRF.

V usage is TRBV29-1 and J usage is TRBJ2-7; 7 positions agree with TRBD1. V gave up 1 base and J gave up 1 base; unmatched junction bases: 1. The CDR3 covers 13 residues. The germline CDR1 and CDR2 sequences are SQVTM and ANQGSEA. The CDR3 nucleotides are TGCAGCGTTGAAGGGGACAGTTCCTACGAGCAGTACTTC. It is translated as CSVEGDSSYEQYF.